This paragraph covers one T cell receptor beta chain sequence. The CDR3 covers 15 residues. Trimming removed 4 bases from V and 0 bases from J, with 10 bases in between. CDR1 is LNHNV, CDR2 YYDKDF, per germline (reference sequence). This record comes from a study of T-cell memory formation after mild COVID-19. The overall study: For the most part, TCR clusters were specific to one donor.

Constant-segment primers and 5'RACE yielded cDNA libraries for TCR alpha and TCR beta, each carrying sample barcodes and UMIs. TCRdb reprocessed the 5' RACE reads via MiXCR and lists one record per CDR3 protein. The data contain about 470,000 distinct CDR3 sequences, 15% to 20% of them singletons. The rearrangement joins TRBV15 to TRBJ2-1; D is unclear. Input material: PBMCs or a T cell subset sorted from them (not recorded which). The source of this sequence is an adult woman who had mild COVID-19 (a few samples of this study predate the infection). Cell type and time point are not known. The CDR3 loop is CATSIGRASYNEQFF. The CDR3 DNA reads TGTGCCACCAGCATAGGACGGGCCTCCTACAATGAGCAGTTCTTC.